This T cell receptor (beta chain) was captured by sequencing in a study of blood T cell repertoires in COVID-19. V was pared by 1 base and J by 1 base, with 5 bases of the junction left unmatched. Germline assignment: CDR1 SGHVS and CDR2 FNYEAQ. This CDR3 has 17 residues. The data were produced by immunoSEQ multiplex PCR, yet TCRdb's version contains in-frame clones alone and is incomplete. The sample holds approximately 230,000 clones, around 86% seen once. Recovered status applied to Cohort 3 donors who had two consecutive negative PCRs. It also applied to those with clearance or with symptom resolution.

The chain carries TRBV7-6 and TRBJ2-2; TRBD2 aligns across 8 bases. Source material: PBMCs or T cells enriched from blood (not recorded which). This sequence originates from a young man who had recovered from COVID-19. The CDR3 sequence is CASSLGLAGLNTGELFF. CDR3 bases: TGTGCCAGCAGCTTAGGGCTAGCGGGCCTGAACACCGGGGAGCTGTTTTTT.